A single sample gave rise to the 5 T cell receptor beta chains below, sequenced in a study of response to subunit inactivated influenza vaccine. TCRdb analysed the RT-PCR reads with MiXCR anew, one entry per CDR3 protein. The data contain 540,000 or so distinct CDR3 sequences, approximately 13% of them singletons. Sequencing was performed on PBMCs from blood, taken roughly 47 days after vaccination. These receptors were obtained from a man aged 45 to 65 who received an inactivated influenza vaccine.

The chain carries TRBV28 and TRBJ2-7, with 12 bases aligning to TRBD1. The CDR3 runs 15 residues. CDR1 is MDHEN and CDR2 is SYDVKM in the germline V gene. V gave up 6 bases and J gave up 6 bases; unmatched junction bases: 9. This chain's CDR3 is CASRGQGARSGEQYF. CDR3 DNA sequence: TGTGCCAGCAGGGGACAGGGGGCTCGGTCGGGCGAGCAGTACTTC. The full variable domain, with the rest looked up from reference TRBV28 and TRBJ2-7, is DVKVTQSSRYLVKRTGEKVFLECVQDMDHENMFWYRQDPGLGLRLIYFSYDVKMKEKGDIPEGYSVSREKKERFSLILESASTNQTSMYLCASRGQGARSGEQYFGPGTRLTVT.

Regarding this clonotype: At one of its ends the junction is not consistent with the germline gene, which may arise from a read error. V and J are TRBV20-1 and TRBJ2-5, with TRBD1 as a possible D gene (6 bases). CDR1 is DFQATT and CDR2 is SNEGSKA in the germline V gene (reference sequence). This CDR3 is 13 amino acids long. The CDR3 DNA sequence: TGCAGTGCTAGAGATCGCGAAGGGACACCAATTGCTTTC. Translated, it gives CSARDREGTPIAF.

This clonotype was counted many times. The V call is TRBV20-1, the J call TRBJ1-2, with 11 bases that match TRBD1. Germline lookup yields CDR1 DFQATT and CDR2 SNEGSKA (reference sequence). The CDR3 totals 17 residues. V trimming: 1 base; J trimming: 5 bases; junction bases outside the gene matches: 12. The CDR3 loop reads CSARGRDKDRGRYGYTF. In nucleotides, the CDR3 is TGCAGTGCTAGAGGACGTGATAAGGACAGGGGGCGATATGGCTACACCTTC.

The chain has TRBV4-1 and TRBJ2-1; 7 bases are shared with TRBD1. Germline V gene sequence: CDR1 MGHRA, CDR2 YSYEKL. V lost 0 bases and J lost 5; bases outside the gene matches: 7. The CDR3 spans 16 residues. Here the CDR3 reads CASSQEAGGFNNEQFF. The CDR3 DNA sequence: TGCGCCAGCAGCCAAGAGGCAGGGGGATTTAACAATGAGCAGTTCTTC.

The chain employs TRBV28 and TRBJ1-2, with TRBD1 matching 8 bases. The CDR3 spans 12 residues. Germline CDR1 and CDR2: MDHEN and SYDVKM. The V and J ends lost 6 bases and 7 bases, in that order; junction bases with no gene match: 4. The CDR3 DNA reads TGTGCCAGCAGGTCGACAGGGGTTGGCTACACCTTC. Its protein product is CASRSTGVGYTF.